The sequence of this T cell receptor (delta chain) was determined in a study of Vδ1+ human thymocytes. Findings and caveats of the study: Thymic TRG and TRD repertoires appeared highly polyclonal. Unexpected Vdelta2 sequences could cause misinterpretation of bulk repertoire data.

As to this clone: Its antigen remains unknown.

Extracted RNA was reverse transcribed into cDNA. CDR3 amplicons came from multiplex PCR with pooled V-gene forward and constant-region reverse primers. TCRdb reapplied CATT to the multiplex PCR reads. This table holds about 25,000 delta-chain clones, 25% to 30% found once. The sorted cells were CD3+ Vdelta1+ Vdelta2- thymocytes from alphabeta-depleted thymus. Germline V gene sequence: CDR1 TSWWSYY, CDR2 QGS. Trimming took 0 bases from V and 0 from J; bases not matched to a gene: 17. This CDR3 contains 21 residues. The sequencing sample was made of Vdelta1+ gamma-delta thymocytes from the thymus. Subset denoted: FACS-sorted CD3+ TCRalphabeta- TCRVdelta1+ TCRVdelta2- thymocytes. The chain carries TRDV1 and TRDJ1; 9 bases are shared with TRDD3. The sequence was collected from a boy younger than two who had congenital heart surgery. For the CDR3, the DNA is TGTGCTCTTGGGGAACTCCGATGGGGGGGATACCCCCCCAGTTACACCGATAAACTCATCTTT. This encodes CALGELRWGGYPPSYTDKLIF.